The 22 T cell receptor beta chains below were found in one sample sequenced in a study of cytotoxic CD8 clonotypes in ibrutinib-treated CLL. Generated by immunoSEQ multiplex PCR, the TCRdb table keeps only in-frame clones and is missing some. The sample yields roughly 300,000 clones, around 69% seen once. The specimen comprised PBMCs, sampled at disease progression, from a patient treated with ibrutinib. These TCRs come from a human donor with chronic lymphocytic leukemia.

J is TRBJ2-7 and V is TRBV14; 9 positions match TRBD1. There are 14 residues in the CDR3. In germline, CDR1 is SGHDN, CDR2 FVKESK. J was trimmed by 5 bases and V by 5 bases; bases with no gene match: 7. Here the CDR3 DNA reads TGTGCCAGCAGCTCCCGGGACAGGGACAACGAGCAGTACTTC. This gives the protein CASSSRDRDNEQYF. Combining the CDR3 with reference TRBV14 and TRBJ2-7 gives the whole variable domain EAGVTQFPSHSVIEKGQTVTLRCDPISGHDNLYWYRRVMGKEIKFLLHFVKESKQDESGMPNNRFLAERTGGTYSTLKVQPAELEDSGVYFCASSSRDRDNEQYFGPGTRLTVT.

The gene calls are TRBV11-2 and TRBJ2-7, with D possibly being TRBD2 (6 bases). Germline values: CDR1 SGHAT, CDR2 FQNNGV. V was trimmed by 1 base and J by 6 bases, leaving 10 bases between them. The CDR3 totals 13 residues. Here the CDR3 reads CASSLVAGSEQYF. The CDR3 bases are TGTGCCAGCAGCTTAGTGGCGGGATCCGAGCAGTACTTC.

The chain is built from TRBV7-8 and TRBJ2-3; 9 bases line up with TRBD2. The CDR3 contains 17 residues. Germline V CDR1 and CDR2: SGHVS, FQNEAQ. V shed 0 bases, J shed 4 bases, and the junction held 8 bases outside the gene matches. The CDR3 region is CASSLALAGWAPDTQYF. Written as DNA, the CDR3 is TGTGCCAGCAGCTTAGCCCTAGCGGGATGGGCCCCAGATACGCAGTATTTT.

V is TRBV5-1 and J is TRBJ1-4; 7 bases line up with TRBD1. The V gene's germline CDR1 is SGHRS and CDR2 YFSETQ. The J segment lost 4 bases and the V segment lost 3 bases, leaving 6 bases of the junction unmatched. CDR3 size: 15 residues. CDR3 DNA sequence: TGCGCCAGCAGCTCTACAGGGGCATATAATGAAAAACTGTTTTTT. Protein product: CASSSTGAYNEKLFF. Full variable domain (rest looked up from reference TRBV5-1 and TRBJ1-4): KAGVTQTPRYLIKTRGQQVTLSCSPISGHRSVSWYQQTPGQGLQFLFEYFSETQRNKGNFPGRFSGRQFSNSRSEMNVSTLELGDSALYLCASSSTGAYNEKLFFGSGTQLSVL.

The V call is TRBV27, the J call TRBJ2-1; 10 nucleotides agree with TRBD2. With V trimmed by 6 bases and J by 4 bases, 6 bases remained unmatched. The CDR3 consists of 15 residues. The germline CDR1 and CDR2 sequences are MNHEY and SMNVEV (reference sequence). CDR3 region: CASRPRTSGYNEQFF. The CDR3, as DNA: TGTGCCAGCAGACCCCGGACTAGCGGTTACAATGAGCAGTTCTTC.

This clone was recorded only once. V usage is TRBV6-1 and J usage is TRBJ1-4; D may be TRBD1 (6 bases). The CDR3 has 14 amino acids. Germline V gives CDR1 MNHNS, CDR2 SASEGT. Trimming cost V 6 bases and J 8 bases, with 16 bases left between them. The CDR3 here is CASSLQGLGEKLFF. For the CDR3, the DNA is TGTGCCAGCAGCTTACAGGGATTGGGGGAAAAACTGTTTTTT.

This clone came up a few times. The CDR3 DNA reads as TGTGCCAGCAGTTACTCGGGCCAGGGTCCTGAAGCTTTCTTT. This encodes CASSYSGQGPEAFF. The rearrangement joins TRBV6-5 to TRBJ1-1, with D possibly TRBD1 on 5 matching bases. V was trimmed by 0 bases and J by 6 bases, leaving 11 bases between them. Germline assignment: CDR1 MNHEY and CDR2 SVGAGI. The CDR3 loop spans 14 amino acids.

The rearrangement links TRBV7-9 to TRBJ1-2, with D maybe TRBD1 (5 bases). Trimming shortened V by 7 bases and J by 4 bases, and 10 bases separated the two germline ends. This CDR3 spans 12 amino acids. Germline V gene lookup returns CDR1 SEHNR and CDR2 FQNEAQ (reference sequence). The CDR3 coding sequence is TGTGCCAGCATGTCGACAGTCTATGGCTACACCTTC. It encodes CASMSTVYGYTF. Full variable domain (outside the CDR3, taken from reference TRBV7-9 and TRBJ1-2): DTGVSQNPRHKITKRGQNVTFRCDPISEHNRLYWYRQTLGQGPEFLTYFQNEAQLEKSRLLSDRFSAERPKGSFSTLEIQRTEQGDSAMYLCASMSTVYGYTFGSGTRLTVV.

As DNA, the CDR3 is TGTGCCAGCAGTGCCTCCCTCAGGAATTATAGCAATCAGCCCCAGCATTTT. This encodes CASSASLRNYSNQPQHF. The rearrangement links TRBV25-1 to TRBJ1-5; no clear D. The CDR3 runs to 17 residues. Germline V lookup: CDR1 MGHDK, CDR2 SYGVNS. Trimming pared 4 bases from V and 0 bases from J, leaving 16 bases between.

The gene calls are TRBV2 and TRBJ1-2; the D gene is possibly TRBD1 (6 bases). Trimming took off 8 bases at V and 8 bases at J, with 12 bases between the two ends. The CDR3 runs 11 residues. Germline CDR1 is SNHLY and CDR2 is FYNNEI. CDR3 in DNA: TGTGCCAGCGTCAGGGGACGAGGCTACACCTTC. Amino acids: CASVRGRGYTF.

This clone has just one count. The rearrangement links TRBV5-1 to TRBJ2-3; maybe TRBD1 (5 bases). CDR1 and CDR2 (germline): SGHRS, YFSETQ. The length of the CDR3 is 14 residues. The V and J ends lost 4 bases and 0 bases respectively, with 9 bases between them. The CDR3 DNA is TGCGCCAGCAGCAAGACAGCTAGCACAGATACGCAGTATTTT. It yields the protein CASSKTASTDTQYF.

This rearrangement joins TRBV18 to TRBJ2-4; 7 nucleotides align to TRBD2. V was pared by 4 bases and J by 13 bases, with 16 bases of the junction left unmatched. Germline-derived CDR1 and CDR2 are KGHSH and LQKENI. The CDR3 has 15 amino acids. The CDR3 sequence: CASSLRDYPILTQYF. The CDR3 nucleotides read TGTGCCAGCTCACTGCGGGACTACCCCATACTTACACAGTACTTC.

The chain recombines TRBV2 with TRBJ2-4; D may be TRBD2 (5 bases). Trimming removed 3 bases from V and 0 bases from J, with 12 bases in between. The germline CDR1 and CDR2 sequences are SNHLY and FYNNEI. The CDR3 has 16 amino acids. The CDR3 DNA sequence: TGTGCCAGCAGTGATAGGAGGATTCTAGCCAAAAACATTCAGTACTTC. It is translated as CASSDRRILAKNIQYF.

The CDR3 DNA reads TGTGCCAGCAGCGAACCGGGACAGTTAGCTAACTATGGCTACACCTTC. Its protein is CASSEPGQLANYGYTF. The gene calls are TRBV9 and TRBJ1-2; TRBD1 matches 7 bases. Germline CDR1 and CDR2: SGDLS and YYNGEE. This CDR3 is 16 amino acids long. V lost 3 bases, J lost 0 bases, and 8 bases stayed unmatched. The full variable domain, completed using reference TRBV9 and TRBJ1-2, is DSGVTQTPKHLITATGQRVTLRCSPRSGDLSVYWYQQSLDQGLQFLIQYYNGEERAKGNILERFSAQQFPDLHSELNLSSLELGDSALYFCASSEPGQLANYGYTFGSGTRLTVV.

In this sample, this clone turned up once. In nucleotides, the CDR3 is TGTGCCAGCAGCGTAGCTATGGGGGGGTACGAGCAGTACTTC. This sequence encodes CASSVAMGGYEQYF. The V call is TRBV9, the J call TRBJ2-7; 7 bases align to TRBD2. Trimming at V came to 0 bases and at J to 4 bases, leaving 4 bases not matched to a gene. CDR1 and CDR2 from the germline V gene are SGDLS and YYNGEE. The CDR3 is made up of 14 amino acids.

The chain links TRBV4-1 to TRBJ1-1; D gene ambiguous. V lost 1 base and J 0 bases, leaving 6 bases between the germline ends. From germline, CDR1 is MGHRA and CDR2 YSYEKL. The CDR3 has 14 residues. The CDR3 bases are TGCGCCAGCAGCCAAGTGAATATGAACACTGAAGCTTTCTTT. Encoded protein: CASSQVNMNTEAFF.

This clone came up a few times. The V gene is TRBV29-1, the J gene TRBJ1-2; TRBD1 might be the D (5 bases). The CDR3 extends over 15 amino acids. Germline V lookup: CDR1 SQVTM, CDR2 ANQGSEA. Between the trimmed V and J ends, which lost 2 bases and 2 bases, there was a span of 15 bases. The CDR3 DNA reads TGCAGCGTTGAACCCGGATGGGGCCGGAACTATGGCTACACCTTC. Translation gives CSVEPGWGRNYGYTF. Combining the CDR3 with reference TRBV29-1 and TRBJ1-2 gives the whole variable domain SAVISQKPSRDICQRGTSLTIQCQVDSQVTMMFWYRQQPGQSLTLIATANQGSEATYESGFVIDKFPISRPNLTFSTLTVSNMSPEDSSIYLCSVEPGWGRNYGYTFGSGTRLTVV.

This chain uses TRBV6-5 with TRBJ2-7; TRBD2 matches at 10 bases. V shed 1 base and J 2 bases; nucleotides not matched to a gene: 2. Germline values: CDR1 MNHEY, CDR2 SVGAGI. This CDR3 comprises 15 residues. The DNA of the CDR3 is TGTGCCAGCAGTTACTTACTAGCGGGGACCTACGAGCAGTACTTC. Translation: CASSYLLAGTYEQYF.

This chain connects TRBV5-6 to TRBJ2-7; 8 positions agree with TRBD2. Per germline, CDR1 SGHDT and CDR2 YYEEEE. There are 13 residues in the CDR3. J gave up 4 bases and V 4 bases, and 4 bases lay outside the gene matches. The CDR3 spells CASSRASGYEQYF. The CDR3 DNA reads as TGTGCCAGCAGCCGGGCTAGCGGGTACGAGCAGTACTTC.

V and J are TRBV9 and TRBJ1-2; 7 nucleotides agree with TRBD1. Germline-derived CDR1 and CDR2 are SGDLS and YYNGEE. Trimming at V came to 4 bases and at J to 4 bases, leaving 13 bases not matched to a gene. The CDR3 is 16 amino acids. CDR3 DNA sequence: TGTGCCAGCAGCCGCCCCGGGACAGTAGTGCGCTATGGCTACACCTTC. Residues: CASSRPGTVVRYGYTF.

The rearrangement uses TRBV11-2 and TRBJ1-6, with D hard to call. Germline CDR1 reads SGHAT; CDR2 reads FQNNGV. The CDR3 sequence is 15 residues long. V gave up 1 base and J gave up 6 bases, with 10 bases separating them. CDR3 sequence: CASSLVRVPNSPLHF. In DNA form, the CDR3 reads TGTGCCAGCAGCTTAGTACGGGTCCCTAATTCACCCCTCCACTTT. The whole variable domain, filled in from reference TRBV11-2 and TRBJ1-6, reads EAGVAQSPRYKIIEKRQSVAFWCNPISGHATLYWYQQILGQGPKLLIQFQNNGVVDDSQLPKDRFSAERLKGVDSTLKIQPAKLEDSAVYLCASSLVRVPNSPLHFGNGTRLTVT.

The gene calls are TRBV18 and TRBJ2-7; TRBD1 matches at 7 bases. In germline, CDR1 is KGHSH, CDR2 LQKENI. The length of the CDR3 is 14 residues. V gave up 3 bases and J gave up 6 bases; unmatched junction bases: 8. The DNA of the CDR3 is TGTGCCAGCTCACCCGACAGGGCCTACGGCGAGCAGTACTTC. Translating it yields CASSPDRAYGEQYF.